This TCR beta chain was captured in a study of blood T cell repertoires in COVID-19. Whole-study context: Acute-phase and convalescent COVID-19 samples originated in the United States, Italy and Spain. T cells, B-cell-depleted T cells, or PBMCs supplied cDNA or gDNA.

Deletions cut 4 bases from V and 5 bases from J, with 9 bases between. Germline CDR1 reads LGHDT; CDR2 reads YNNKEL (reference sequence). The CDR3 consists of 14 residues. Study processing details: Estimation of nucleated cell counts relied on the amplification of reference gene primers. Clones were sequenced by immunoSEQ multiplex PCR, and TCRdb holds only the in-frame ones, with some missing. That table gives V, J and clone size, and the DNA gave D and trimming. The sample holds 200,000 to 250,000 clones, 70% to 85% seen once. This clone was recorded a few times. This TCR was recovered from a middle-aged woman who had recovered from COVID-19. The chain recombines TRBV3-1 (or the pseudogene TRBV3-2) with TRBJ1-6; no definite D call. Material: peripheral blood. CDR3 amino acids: CASSPLENNSPLHF. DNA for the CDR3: TGTGCCAGCAGCCCACTAGAGAATAATTCACCCCTCCACTTT.